The rows below give T cell receptor beta chains drawn from one sample of a study of cytomegalovirus exposure and HLA in healthy donors. TCRdb's copy holds only in-frame clones and misses some; the assay was immunoSEQ multiplex PCR. The repertoire holds 200,000 or so clones, with 70% to 85% as singletons. The sample was PBMCs. The receptors derive from a boy under 10 years old in good health and CMV-seronegative. Both conserved end residues are part of each CDR3. Each record gives: CDR3 protein, CDR3 DNA, V gene, J gene, CDR3 length, clone size, D gene. A D gene is named only where the DNA matches it firmly. Not every row has a clone size; where given, it reads once, few, many or a size class.

CASSIYGRWAGEYTGELFF,TGTGCCAGTAGTATATATGGCCGGTGGGCGGGGGAGTACACCGGGGAGCTGTTTTTT,TRBV19,TRBJ2-2,19,-,TRBD2
CASSLGLAGGPFTDTQYF,TGTGCCAGCAGCCTGGGGCTAGCGGGGGGACCCTTCACAGATACGCAGTATTTT,TRBV4-2,TRBJ2-3,18,-,TRBD2
CASSRDRDYEQYF,TGTGCCAGCAGCAGGGACAGGGATTACGAGCAGTACTTC,TRBV6-6,TRBJ2-7,13,-,TRBD1
CASSDSGQGSEQYF,TGTGCCAGCAGCGACTCGGGACAGGGTAGCGAGCAGTACTTC,TRBV5-8,TRBJ2-7,14,-,TRBD1
CASSRFLSYEQYF,TGTGCCAGCAGCCGTTTCCTCTCCTACGAGCAGTACTTC,TRBV21-1,TRBJ2-7,13,-,-
CASSSGQGSYEQYF,TGTGCCAGCAGTTCGGGTCAGGGCTCCTACGAGCAGTACTTC,TRBV27,TRBJ2-7,14,-,-
CASSPILAGKGIDEQFF,TGTGCCAGCAGCCCCATCTTAGCGGGGAAGGGCATCGATGAGCAGTTCTTC,TRBV9,TRBJ2-1,17,-,TRBD2
CASKRTSGGSYEQYF,TGTGCCAGCAAGCGAACTAGCGGGGGATCCTACGAGCAGTACTTC,TRBV6-5,TRBJ2-7,15,-,TRBD2
CASSLSGTGNTIYF,TGTGCCAGCAGTTTATCGGGAACCGGAAACACCATATATTTT,TRBV28,TRBJ1-3,14,once,-
CASSDPGTDTQYF,TGCGCCAGCAGTGATCCCGGGACAGATACGCAGTATTTT,TRBV10-2,TRBJ2-3,13,-,-
CAWTGTGDPTDTQYF,TGTGCCTGGACCGGGACAGGGGACCCCACAGATACGCAGTATTTT,TRBV30,TRBJ2-3,15,-,TRBD1
CASSTTGGNQPQHF,TGTGCCAGTAGTACGACGGGGGGCAATCAGCCCCAGCATTTT,TRBV19,TRBJ1-5,14,-,-
CASSLSIHEQYF,TGTGCCAGCAGTTTATCGATCCACGAGCAGTACTTC,TRBV27,TRBJ2-7,12,-,-
CASSFVGDTEAFF,TGCGCCAGCAGCTTCGTCGGGGATACTGAAGCTTTCTTT,TRBV5-1,TRBJ1-1,13,-,-
CASSARGRTDTQYF,TGTGCCAGCAGCGCGCGGGGCCGAACAGATACGCAGTATTTT,TRBV9,TRBJ2-3,14,few,-
CASSKGYQETQYF,TGCGCCAGCAGTAAGGGGTACCAAGAGACCCAGTACTTC,TRBV4-1,TRBJ2-5,13,-,-
CASGLARPSSYNEQFF,TGTGCCAGCGGTCTAGCGAGACCCAGCTCCTACAATGAGCAGTTCTTC,TRBV2,TRBJ2-1,16,-,-
CASSQEGSGDKRTQYF,TGCGCCAGCAGCCAAGAGGGTAGCGGGGACAAGAGAACCCAGTACTTC,TRBV4-3,TRBJ2-5,16,once,TRBD2
CASSLEPGFNEQYF,TGCGCCAGCAGCTTGGAACCGGGTTTCAACGAGCAGTACTTC,TRBV5-1,TRBJ2-7,14,-,-
CASSSRDSRDTQYF,TGTGCCAGCAGCTCCAGGGACTCTAGGGATACGCAGTATTTT,TRBV9,TRBJ2-3,14,-,-
CASPQGSLNTEAFF,TGTGCCAGCCCCCAGGGGAGCCTGAACACTGAAGCTTTCTTT,TRBV6-1,TRBJ1-1,14,-,-
CASSPRGGVPDTQYF,TGTGCCAGCAGCCCACGGGGGGGCGTACCAGATACGCAGTATTTT,TRBV9,TRBJ2-3,15,-,TRBD2
CASSPGNRGSHGYTF,TGTGCCAGCAGCCCAGGGAATAGGGGTAGCCATGGCTACACCTTC,TRBV6-5,TRBJ1-2,15,few,-
CASSNLQGYGYTF,TGTGCCAGCAGTAACCTACAGGGTTATGGCTACACCTTC,TRBV2,TRBJ1-2,13,-,-
CASSLALGVLSGAYNSPLHF,TGTGCCAGCAGCTTGGCGTTAGGGGTCCTCTCTGGCGCCTATAATTCACCCCTCCACTTT,TRBV5-5,TRBJ1-6,20,-,-
CASSFGLADYDEQFF,TGTGCCAGCAGCTTTGGACTAGCGGACTACGATGAGCAGTTCTTC,TRBV7-2,TRBJ2-1,15,-,TRBD2
CASSPTSGGYNEQFF,TGTGCCAGCAGCCCGACTAGCGGGGGGTACAATGAGCAGTTCTTC,TRBV11-3,TRBJ2-1,15,-,TRBD2
CSALLSGDEQFF,TGCAGCGCCCTATTGTCAGGCGATGAGCAGTTCTTC,TRBV29-1,TRBJ2-1,12,-,-
CASSLDRIGTEAFF,TGTGCCAGCAGCTTGGACAGGATCGGCACTGAAGCTTTCTTT,TRBV5-4,TRBJ1-1,14,-,-
CASSPSGRQETQYF,TGTGCCAGCAGCCCTAGCGGGCGCCAAGAGACCCAGTACTTC,TRBV9,TRBJ2-5,14,few,TRBD2
CASSLTGTDYTEAFF,TGCGCCAGCAGCCTAACCGGGACAGATTACACTGAAGCTTTCTTT,TRBV5-1,TRBJ1-1,15,-,TRBD1
CASSVAPSTDTQYF,TGTGCCAGCAGCGTAGCTCCCTCGACAGATACGCAGTATTTT,TRBV9,TRBJ2-3,14,-,-
CASSRFRDSISNYGYTF,TGTGCCAGCAGCAGATTCCGGGACAGCATTTCTAACTATGGCTACACCTTC,TRBV5-6,TRBJ1-2,17,-,TRBD1
CASSPTGWGEAFF,TGTGCCAGCAGCCCGACAGGTTGGGGTGAAGCTTTCTTT,TRBV2,TRBJ1-1,13,-,-
CAWSVGWGVTADTQYF,TGTGCCTGGAGTGTAGGCTGGGGGGTAACCGCAGATACGCAGTATTTT,TRBV30,TRBJ2-3,16,-,-
CASSIGTPAHRAEAFF,TGTGCCAGTAGTATAGGGACCCCCGCCCACAGGGCTGAAGCTTTCTTT,TRBV19,TRBJ1-1,16,-,-
CASRGTGGEAFF,TGTGCCAGCAGGGGGACAGGGGGTGAAGCTTTCTTT,TRBV2,TRBJ1-1,12,-,TRBD1
CANPWGQQLNSPLHF,TGCGCCAACCCCTGGGGCCAGCAACTTAATTCACCCCTCCACTTT,TRBV4-3,TRBJ1-6,15,-,-
CASSDGSRVGYTF,TGTGCCAGCAGTGATGGGTCGAGGGTGGGCTACACCTTC,TRBV6-1,TRBJ1-2,13,-,-
CASNLDRNTEAFF,TGTGCCAGCAACTTGGACAGAAACACTGAAGCTTTCTTT,TRBV2,TRBJ1-1,13,-,-
CASSPRLTSQETQYF,TGTGCCAGCAGCCCTCGGTTGACTTCACAAGAGACCCAGTACTTC,TRBV7-9,TRBJ2-5,15,-,-
CASSSSGANYGYTF,TGTGCCAGCAGCTCAAGTGGGGCGAACTATGGCTACACCTTC,TRBV7-2,TRBJ1-2,14,-,-
CASSQDRRGGTNEKLFF,TGCGCCAGCAGCCAAGACCGACGGGGGGGGACTAATGAAAAACTGTTTTTT,TRBV4-3,TRBJ1-4,17,-,-
CASSPSTGELFF,TGTGCCAGCAGTCCCAGCACCGGGGAGCTGTTTTTT,TRBV6-1,TRBJ2-2,12,-,-
CASTRAWGADYGYTF,TGTGCCAGCACCCGGGCGTGGGGCGCGGACTATGGCTACACCTTC,TRBV6-1,TRBJ1-2,15,-,-
CASSLDPGTDYGYTF,TGCGCCAGCAGCTTGGACCCCGGGACAGACTATGGCTACACCTTC,TRBV5-1,TRBJ1-2,15,-,TRBD1
CASSLTGRNNEQFF,TGCGCCAGCAGCTTGACCGGGAGAAATAATGAGCAGTTCTTC,TRBV5-1,TRBJ2-1,14,-,-
CASSFVSSGGLNSPLHF,TGTGCCAGCAGTTTTGTCTCCTCGGGGGGGCTCAACTCACCCCTCCACTTT,TRBV28,TRBJ1-6,17,-,-
CASRKGMGDTEAFF,TGTGCCAGTAGGAAGGGAATGGGAGACACTGAAGCTTTCTTT,TRBV19,TRBJ1-1,14,few,-
CASSQPPSGGREQYF,TGCGCCAGCAGCCAGCCCCCTAGCGGGGGACGGGAGCAGTACTTC,TRBV4-1,TRBJ2-7,15,-,TRBD2
CASSGGGVRGYTF,TGTGCCAGCAGCGGGGGAGGGGTAAGAGGCTACACCTTC,TRBV9,TRBJ1-2,13,-,-
CASSRWTDGQPQHF,TGTGCCAGCAGCCGTTGGACAGATGGTCAGCCCCAGCATTTT,TRBV7-2,TRBJ1-5,14,-,-
CARQHAGANVLTF,TGTGCCCGACAACATGCTGGGGCCAACGTCCTGACTTTC,TRBV30,TRBJ2-6,13,-,-
CASSLIAGPEYNEQFF,TGTGCCAGCAGCCTCATAGCGGGTCCTGAGTACAATGAGCAGTTCTTC,TRBV7-3,TRBJ2-1,16,-,TRBD2